The following is a TCR beta chain sequence with its context. What it binds is unknown. The assay ran at deep level. TCRdb keeps only in-frame clones here, not all; method: immunoSEQ multiplex PCR. The data contain hundreds of thousands of clones, approximately 95% of them singletons. The CDR3 covers 15 residues. Trimming took 5 bases from V and 2 from J; bases not matched to a gene: 8. Germline-derived CDR1 and CDR2 are LGHNT and FRNRAP. Positive CCR7 selection of CD45RO-negative cells yielded the naive CD8 cells, and terminally differentiated effector memory CD45RA+ cells were excluded. This entry belongs to a study of shared clonotypes between healthy human individuals. Regarding the study as a whole: Non-shared clonotypes had lower generation probabilities than those shared by all four donors. Generally, naive subsets (rather than memory subsets) showed larger estimated richness. Researchers sampled only blood; tissue repertoires likely differ.

The chain has TRBV12-5 and TRBJ2-5; 7 bases are shared with TRBD1. The origin of this receptor is a woman aged 30 to 39 in good health. Sequenced: naive CD8+ T cells sorted from blood. The CDR3: CASGGFDREQETQYF. The CDR3 bases are TGTGCTAGTGGTGGGTTTGACAGGGAGCAAGAGACCCAGTACTTC.